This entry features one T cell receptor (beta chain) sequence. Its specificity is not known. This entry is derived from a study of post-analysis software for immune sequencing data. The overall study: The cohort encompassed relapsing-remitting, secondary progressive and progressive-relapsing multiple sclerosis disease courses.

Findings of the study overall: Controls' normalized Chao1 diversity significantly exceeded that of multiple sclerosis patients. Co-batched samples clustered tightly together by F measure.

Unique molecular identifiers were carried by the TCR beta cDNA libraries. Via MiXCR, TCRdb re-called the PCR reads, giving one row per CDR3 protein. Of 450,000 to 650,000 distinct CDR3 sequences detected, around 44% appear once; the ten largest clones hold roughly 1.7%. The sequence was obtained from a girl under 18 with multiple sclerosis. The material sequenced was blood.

For the CDR3, the DNA is TGTGCCAGCAGCTCGGACAGGGGCCCAATTTTCTATGGCTACACCTTC. The encoded protein is CASSSDRGPIFYGYTF. The chain joins TRBV5-5 to TRBJ1-2; TRBD1 matches at 9 bases. V was clipped by 3 bases and J by 4 bases; unmatched bases: 10. The germline CDR1 and CDR2 sequences are SGHKS and YYEKEE (reference sequence). CDR3 length: 16 residues.